These 23 T cell receptor beta chains originate from one sample sequenced in a study of blood T cell repertoires in COVID-19. Clones were read by immunoSEQ multiplex PCR, and TCRdb kept only the in-frame ones, dropping some. There are some 250,000 clones in the sample; around 80% occur only once, and roughly 5% lies in the top ten. The sequenced sample was peripheral blood. Source of these receptors: an elderly man with acute or convalescent COVID-19.

The chain employs TRBV5-1 and TRBJ1-1; no definite D call. CDR3 length: 13 amino acids. The V end lost 0 bases, the J end lost 6 bases, and 9 bases lay between the germline ends. Per the germline V gene, CDR1 is SGHRS and CDR2 is YFSETQ. DNA of the CDR3: TGCGCCAGCAGCTTGGCCTTAAGCGCTGAAGCTTTCTTT. Translating gives CASSLALSAEAFF. The entire variable domain, with the rest obtained from reference TRBV5-1 and TRBJ1-1, is as follows: KAGVTQTPRYLIKTRGQQVTLSCSPISGHRSVSWYQQTPGQGLQFLFEYFSETQRNKGNFPGRFSGRQFSNSRSEMNVSTLELGDSALYLCASSLALSAEAFFGQGTRLTVV.

This clone was found a few times. The same CDR3 can be traced to other DNA sequences in this sample. The chain employs TRBV6-5 and TRBJ2-7, with a weak D call TRBD1 (5 bases). Germline CDR1 reads MNHEY; CDR2 reads SVGAGI. The CDR3 length is 12 residues. Trimming pared 5 bases from V and 4 bases from J, leaving 9 bases between. The CDR3 here is CASSPQGYEQYF. For the CDR3, the DNA is TGTGCCAGCAGTCCTCAGGGTTACGAGCAGTACTTC.

This chain joins TRBV3-1 (or the pseudogene TRBV3-2) and TRBJ2-2; tentatively, D is TRBD1 (5 bases). Germline CDR1 is LGHDT and CDR2 is YNNKEL (reference sequence). This CDR3 has 17 residues. The V gene lost 1 base and the J gene lost 1 base, with 13 bases spanning the gap. CDR3 bases: TGTGCCAGCAGCCAAGGGGTGCAGGGAAAGAACACCGGGGAGCTGTTTTTT. It is translated as CASSQGVQGKNTGELFF.

The rearrangement joins TRBV24-1 to TRBJ2-5; 10 positions agree with TRBD1. CDR1 and CDR2 from the germline V gene are KGHDR and SFDVKD. CDR3 length: 16 amino acids. The V and J ends lost 4 bases and 4 bases, in that order; junction bases with no gene match: 8. This chain's CDR3 is CATSEGGTGERETQYF. In DNA form, the CDR3 reads TGTGCCACCAGTGAGGGGGGGACAGGGGAGAGAGAGACCCAGTACTTC.

The rearrangement links TRBV5-1 to TRBJ1-1, with D hard to call. Between the trimmed V and J ends, which lost 0 bases and 1 base, there was a span of 10 bases. Germline V gives CDR1 SGHRS, CDR2 YFSETQ. The CDR3 is made up of 15 amino acids. The CDR3 region has the DNA TGCGCCAGCAGCTTGGTTCCGGGAAGGAACACTGAAGCTTTCTTT. Its protein is CASSLVPGRNTEAFF.

DNA for the CDR3: TGTGCCAGCACTCGGGACAGCTCCTACAATGAGCAGTTCTTC. It translates to CASTRDSSYNEQFF. V usage is TRBV6-5 and J usage is TRBJ2-1, with 7 bases matching TRBD1. The V gene's germline CDR1 is MNHEY and CDR2 SVGAGI. The CDR3 is made up of 14 amino acids. The J segment lost 0 bases and the V segment lost 7 bases, leaving 3 bases of the junction unmatched.

This clone was seen a few times. This sequence joins TRBV19 and TRBJ1-5; 8 bases align to TRBD1. Germline V lookup: CDR1 LNHDA, CDR2 SQIVND (reference sequence). CDR3 length: 16 residues. With 8 bases clipped from V and 5 bases from J, the junction kept 14 bases outside the gene matches. For the CDR3, the DNA is TGTGCCAGTCAACGAACGACAGGGGAGTTCTATCAGCCCCAGCATTTT. Translated: CASQRTTGEFYQPQHF.

The chain combines TRBV6-1 with TRBJ1-2; perhaps TRBD1 as D (6 bases). In germline, CDR1 is MNHNS, CDR2 SASEGT. The CDR3 has 14 amino acids. V was shortened by 2 bases and J by 4 bases, with 11 bases between the two germline ends. CDR3 in DNA: TGTGCCAGCAGTGAAACGGGGGGGCCCTATGGCTACACCTTC. Protein: CASSETGGPYGYTF.

The chain carries TRBV7-6 and TRBJ1-2, with 12 nucleotides matching TRBD1. This CDR3 is 18 amino acids long. Germline CDR1 reads SGHVS; CDR2 reads FNYEAQ. The V gene end was trimmed by 5 bases and the J gene end by 5 bases; junction bases not matched to a gene: 15. The CDR3 nucleotides are TGTGCCAGCAGCGTTCGGGACAGGGGGCTGGGGCTTTTGTATGGCTACACCTTC. Translation gives CASSVRDRGLGLLYGYTF.

The table lists this clone with a few counts. The chain has TRBV2 and TRBJ1-1, with TRBD1 identical over 7 bases. J was trimmed by 0 bases and V by 3 bases; bases with no gene match: 16. Germline CDR1 and CDR2: SNHLY and FYNNEI. The CDR3 is made up of 19 amino acids. The CDR3 is CASSDIPKTGKQLNTEAFF. The DNA of the CDR3 is TGTGCCAGCAGTGATATCCCCAAGACAGGGAAACAGTTGAACACTGAAGCTTTCTTT.

V usage is TRBV11-2 and J usage is TRBJ2-1, with 13 positions matching TRBD2. Germline V lookup: CDR1 SGHAT, CDR2 FQNNGV. The CDR3 is made up of 17 amino acids. Losses at the gene ends were 0 bases for V and 9 bases for J; bases not matched to a gene: 8. The CDR3 loop is CASSLELAGGPRVEQFF. The DNA of the CDR3 is TGTGCCAGCAGCTTAGAACTAGCGGGGGGGCCAAGGGTTGAGCAGTTCTTC.

V and J are TRBV24-1 and TRBJ2-7; 7 positions agree with TRBD1. The CDR3 totals 16 residues. Germline V lookup: CDR1 KGHDR, CDR2 SFDVKD. The J segment lost 5 bases and the V segment lost 4 bases, leaving 13 bases of the junction unmatched. The CDR3 is CATSEGPLVGQNEQYF. CDR3 sequence (DNA): TGTGCCACCAGTGAGGGGCCCCTTGTGGGACAGAACGAGCAGTACTTC.

The chain links TRBV6-5 to TRBJ1-2; D is possibly TRBD1 (5 bases). The CDR3 is 11 amino acids. Per the germline V gene, CDR1 is MNHEY and CDR2 is SVGAGI. V lost 6 bases and J lost 8, with 10 bases in between. For the CDR3, the DNA is TGTGCCAGCAGCGCAGGGTACGGCTACACCTTC. Its translation: CASSAGYGYTF.

The gene calls are TRBV28 and TRBJ2-7; 7 nucleotides align to TRBD2. CDR1 MDHEN and CDR2 SYDVKM come from the germline V gene. The CDR3 totals 12 residues. Germline trimming cut 3 bases from V and 5 bases from J; bases unmatched to any gene: 1. The CDR3 region is CASSFGRNEQYF. The CDR3 nucleotides are TGTGCCAGCAGTTTCGGGAGGAACGAGCAGTACTTC.

The DNA of the CDR3 is TGTGCCAGCAGCTCGCTAGCGGGAGACACCGGGGAGCTGTTTTTT. It translates to CASSSLAGDTGELFF. The chain has TRBV11-3 and TRBJ2-2, with 10 bases aligning to TRBD2. V shed 4 bases and J 3 bases; nucleotides not matched to a gene: 2. This CDR3 is built from 15 residues. Per germline, CDR1 SGHNT and CDR2 YENEEA.

The chain employs TRBV30 and TRBJ2-1, with TRBD2 matching 8 bases. J gave up 3 bases and V 0 bases, and 1 base lay outside the gene matches. This CDR3 contains 14 residues. Germline lookup yields CDR1 GTSNPN and CDR2 SVGIG (reference sequence). CDR3: CAWSVGTSYNEQFF. DNA for the CDR3: TGTGCCTGGAGTGTAGGGACTAGCTACAATGAGCAGTTCTTC.

Concerning this clone itself: Other DNA sequences in this specimen translate into the identical CDR3. The V call is TRBV30, the J call TRBJ1-6; 8 bases map to TRBD1. CDR1 is GTSNPN and CDR2 is SVGIG in the germline V gene (reference sequence). The CDR3 extends over 14 amino acids. V lost 7 bases, J lost 3 bases, and 5 bases stayed unmatched. The CDR3 protein is CAFRQGIYNSPLHF. The CDR3 DNA reads as TGTGCCTTTCGACAGGGGATCTATAATTCACCCCTCCACTTT. Drawing the rest from reference TRBV30 and TRBJ1-6, the complete variable domain is SQTIHQWPATLVQPVGSPLSLECTVEGTSNPNLYWYRQAAGRGLQLLFYSVGIGQISSEVPQNLSASRPQDRQFILSSKKLLLSDSGFYLCAFRQGIYNSPLHFGNGTRLTVT.

The chain links TRBV5-1 to TRBJ2-3; the D gene is possibly TRBD2 (5 bases). This CDR3 is 16 amino acids long. Between the trimmed V and J ends, which lost 4 bases and 0 bases, there was a span of 15 bases. From germline, CDR1 is SGHRS and CDR2 YFSETQ. The CDR3 protein is CASSPSGSLSTDTQYF. The CDR3 DNA reads TGCGCCAGCAGCCCGAGCGGATCACTTAGCACAGATACGCAGTATTTT. The full variable domain, its missing parts supplied by reference TRBV5-1 and TRBJ2-3, is KAGVTQTPRYLIKTRGQQVTLSCSPISGHRSVSWYQQTPGQGLQFLFEYFSETQRNKGNFPGRFSGRQFSNSRSEMNVSTLELGDSALYLCASSPSGSLSTDTQYFGPGTRLTVL.

The count of this clone is one. The V gene is TRBV2, the J gene TRBJ2-7, with 9 bases identical to TRBD1. CDR1 is SNHLY and CDR2 is FYNNEI in the germline V gene. V shed 4 bases and J 7 bases; nucleotides not matched to a gene: 8. This CDR3 contains 14 residues. CDR3 residues: CASSARQGGGEQYF. The CDR3 DNA reads as TGTGCCAGCAGTGCTAGACAGGGGGGCGGGGAGCAGTACTTC.

This chain joins TRBV11-2 and TRBJ2-5, with D possibly matching TRBD1 (6 bases). From germline, CDR1 is SGHAT and CDR2 FQNNGV. Trimming stripped 4 bases from V and 3 bases from J, with 12 bases between. CDR3 length: 14 amino acids. CDR3 in DNA: TGTGCCAGCAGCTCGTCCGGGACAAAAGAGACCCAGTACTTC. It codes for CASSSSGTKETQYF. The variable domain in full, completed from reference TRBV11-2 and TRBJ2-5, reads EAGVAQSPRYKIIEKRQSVAFWCNPISGHATLYWYQQILGQGPKLLIQFQNNGVVDDSQLPKDRFSAERLKGVDSTLKIQPAKLEDSAVYLCASSSSGTKETQYFGPGTRLLVL.

This clone occurred a few times. This chain connects TRBV2 to TRBJ1-5; 7 positions agree with TRBD1. The CDR3 has 14 amino acids. Looked up from germline, CDR1 is SNHLY and CDR2 is FYNNEI. Trimming cost V 6 bases and J 3 bases; bases outside gene matches: 5. The CDR3 here is CASRGTDPNQPQHF. The DNA for the CDR3 is TGTGCCAGCAGGGGGACAGACCCCAATCAGCCCCAGCATTTT.

In this sample, this clone turned up a few times. The chain joins TRBV5-1 to TRBJ2-1, with 9 positions matching TRBD2. CDR3 length: 18 residues. Germline V gene data show CDR1 as SGHRS and CDR2 as YFSETQ. V trimming: 3 bases; J trimming: 7 bases; junction bases outside the gene matches: 17. CDR3 nucleotide sequence: TGCGCCAGCAGCTCCCAACCTGCAAGCGGGGGGAGTAGAAATGAGCAGTTCTTC. It translates to CASSSQPASGGSRNEQFF.

The chain has TRBV21-1 and TRBJ2-5; the D call of TRBD1 is as the table states it, not checked on the DNA. TRBV21-1 is a documented pseudogene. This CDR3 is built from 15 residues. CDR3 in amino acids: CASSNHRVGRETQYF. The CDR3 DNA sequence: TGTGCCAGCAGCAACCACAGGGTAGGTAGAGAGACCCAGTACTTC.